A selection of T cell receptor beta chains follows, all from one sample in a study of T cells after yellow fever vaccination. TCRdb re-called the 5' RACE reads through MiXCR, storing one row per CDR3 protein. The sample holds some 250,000 distinct CDR3 sequences, approximately 3.8% seen once. The input for sequencing was PBMCs, taken 15 days after the yellow fever booster vaccination. The origin of the receptors is a man aged 18 to 30 who received the YFV17D yellow fever vaccine. Both conserved end residues are part of each CDR3. The D gene is left open where the match is weak. Some rows have no size entry. The others give once, few or many, or a class for an expanded clone.

>TRBV29-1|TRBJ2-1|NA|many
TGCAGCGTTGCTGAGTACAATGAGCAGTTCTTC
CSVAEYNEQFF
>TRBV29-1|TRBJ2-7|NA|many
TGCAGCGTTGGGCAGGGCCACGAGCAGTACTTC
CSVGQGHEQYF
>TRBV27|TRBJ1-6|NA|many
TGTGCCAGCAGTCCTGACAGGTCTTATTCACCCCTCCACTTT
CASSPDRSYSPLHF
>TRBV4-1|TRBJ1-6|NA|many
TGCGCCAGCAGCCAAGATAGGGGGGGGTTTAGGGATTCACCCCTCCACTTT
CASSQDRGGFRDSPLHF
>TRBV2|TRBJ2-5|NA|many
TGTGCCAGCAGTGTACAGGAGTACCAAGAGACCCAGTACTTC
CASSVQEYQETQYF
>TRBV5-1|TRBJ1-2|NA|few
TGCGCCAGCAGCTTGGGAGAGGGGACTACGACGGGCTACACCTTC
CASSLGEGTTTGYTF
>TRBV5-6|TRBJ1-1|NA|many
TGTGCCAGCTCGGGGTGGGGGCGGTGGAACACTGAAGCTTTCTTT
CASSGWGRWNTEAFF
>TRBV23-1|TRBJ1-5|NA|few
TGCGCCAGCAGTCAAGCTCCAGACAGGACTTATAGCAATCAGCCCCAGCATTTT
CASSQAPDRTYSNQPQHF
>TRBV20-1|TRBJ1-2|NA|many
TGCAGTGCTAGAGATGGACAGCGCTTGGGCTACACCTTC
CSARDGQRLGYTF
>TRBV7-9|TRBJ1-6|NA|many
TGTGCCAGCAGCCCCCCGTGGCCTGGGGATTCACCCCTCCACTTT
CASSPPWPGDSPLHF
>TRBV7-2|TRBJ2-1|NA|many
TGTGCCACCGGGCAAGAAGCGAGCTCCTACAATGAGCAGTTCTTC
CATGQEASSYNEQFF
>TRBV5-1|TRBJ2-2|TRBD1|NA
TGCGCCAGCAGCTTGGGTCCCGGGACAGGGAACACCGGGGAGCTGTTTTTT
CASSLGPGTGNTGELFF
>TRBV4-3|TRBJ1-2|NA|many
TGCGCCAGCAGCCAGGGGACGGTACGGAACTATGGCTACACCTTC
CASSQGTVRNYGYTF
>TRBV30|TRBJ1-5|NA|many
TGTGCCTGGAGTAAGCGGGACAATCAGCCCCAGCATTTT
CAWSKRDNQPQHF
>TRBV12-3/TRBV12-4|TRBJ2-1|TRBD2|many
TGTGCCAGCAGTCAAAGCGGGGGGTTAGGCAATGAGCAGTTCTTC
CASSQSGGLGNEQFF
>TRBV7-2|TRBJ2-1|TRBD1|NA
TGTGCCAGCAGCGTCAGGACCGCACAGGGGGATGAGCAGTTCTTC
CASSVRTAQGDEQFF
>TRBV7-2|TRBJ1-1|NA|many
TGTGCCAGCAGCCGAGACAGAAACACTGAAGCTTTCTTT
CASSRDRNTEAFF
>TRBV6-4|TRBJ1-4|NA|many
TGTGCCAGCAGTGACTCCCAGGGGACTAATGAAAAACTGTTTTTT
CASSDSQGTNEKLFF
>TRBV7-2|TRBJ1-4|NA|many
TGTGCCAGCAGCTTAAGTGGCAGCTGGAATGAAAAACTGTTTTTT
CASSLSGSWNEKLFF
>TRBV12-3/TRBV12-4|TRBJ2-5|NA|many
TGTGCCAGCAGTTTATGGACAAAAGAAGAGACCCAGTACTTC
CASSLWTKEETQYF
>TRBV20-1|TRBJ2-2|TRBD2|many
TGCAGTGCTAGAGGTCTAGCGGGGGTAGGCGCCGGGGAGCTGTTTTTT
CSARGLAGVGAGELFF
>TRBV5-1|TRBJ1-1|TRBD1|many
TGCGCCAGCAGCCCCCGGGCAGGGGGCCCGCGGAACACTGAAGCTTTCTTT
CASSPRAGGPRNTEAFF
>TRBV7-6|TRBJ2-1|TRBD1|many
TGTGCCAGCAGCTTAGGGGGACAGGGTAATGAGCAGTTCTTC
CASSLGGQGNEQFF
>TRBV19|TRBJ1-5|NA|NA
TGTGCCAGTAGCTCCCATGATCCCTATCAGCCCCAGCATTTT
CASSSHDPYQPQHF
>TRBV5-1|TRBJ2-7|NA|many
TGCGCCAGCAGCCCACCCCCGGGGGCAGGGTATCACTACGAGCAGTACTTC
CASSPPPGAGYHYEQYF
>TRBV7-9|TRBJ2-6|TRBD1|few
TGTGCCAGCAGCTCCGCGCAGGGACAGGGATATCTCTCTGGGGCCAACGTCCTGACTTTC
CASSSAQGQGYLSGANVLTF
>TRBV20-1|TRBJ1-2|TRBD1|many
TGCAGTGCTTCCGGACAGGGCAACTATGGCTACACCTTC
CSASGQGNYGYTF
>TRBV5-4|TRBJ2-3|TRBD2|NA
TGTGCCAGCAGCTTCGGGGGGGCAGACACGTTGGATACGCAGTATTTT
CASSFGGADTLDTQYF
>TRBV14|TRBJ2-3|TRBD2|many
TGTGCCAGCAGCCAAGATCAGGGACTAGGGTCTGATACGCAGTATTTT
CASSQDQGLGSDTQYF
>TRBV29-1|TRBJ1-1|NA|many
TGCAGCGTTCCAGGGAGGGTGAGGACTGAAGCTTTCTTT
CSVPGRVRTEAFF
>TRBV7-9|TRBJ2-2|TRBD1|many
TGTGCCAGCAGCCTAGGGACAGGGCGAACCGGGGAGCTGTTTTTT
CASSLGTGRTGELFF